This TCR beta chain stems from a study of blood T cell repertoires in COVID-19. Study-wide background: Some COVID-19 samples were acute and others convalescent; all came from the United States, Italy and Spain. Nucleic acid was either cDNA or gDNA, and it came from T cells, B-cell-depleted T cells, or PBMCs.

CDR3 length: 13 residues. Trimming pared 4 bases from V and 8 bases from J, leaving 11 bases between. Germline-derived CDR1 and CDR2 are LGHDT and YNNKEL (reference sequence). As originally analysed: Counts of nucleated cells, estimated from reference gene primer amplification, were obtained. Some clones are missing from TCRdb's copy, which holds only in-frame ones; the method was immunoSEQ multiplex PCR. V, J and clone size reflect that table, while D and trimming were determined from the DNA. The sample records 100,000 to 150,000 clones, roughly two thirds being singletons. What was sequenced was peripheral blood. The sequence was collected from a woman in her 70s with acute or convalescent COVID-19. This chain joins TRBV3-1 (or the pseudogene TRBV3-2) and TRBJ2-2; the D gene is possibly TRBD2 (6 bases). CDR3 amino acids: CASSRMSGGELFF. DNA for the CDR3: TGTGCCAGCAGCCGGATGAGCGGGGGGGAGCTGTTTTTT.